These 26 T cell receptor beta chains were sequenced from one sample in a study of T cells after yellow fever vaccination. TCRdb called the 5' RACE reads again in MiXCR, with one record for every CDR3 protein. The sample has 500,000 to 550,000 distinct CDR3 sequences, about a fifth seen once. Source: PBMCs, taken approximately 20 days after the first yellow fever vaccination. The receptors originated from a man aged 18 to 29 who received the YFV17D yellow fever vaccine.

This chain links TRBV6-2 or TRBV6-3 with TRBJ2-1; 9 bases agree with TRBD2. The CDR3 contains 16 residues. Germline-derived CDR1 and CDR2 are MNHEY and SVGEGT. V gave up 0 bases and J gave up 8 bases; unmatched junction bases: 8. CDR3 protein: CASSYSERGVQDEQFF. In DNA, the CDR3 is TGTGCCAGCAGTTACTCGGAGCGGGGGGTCCAGGATGAGCAGTTCTTC.

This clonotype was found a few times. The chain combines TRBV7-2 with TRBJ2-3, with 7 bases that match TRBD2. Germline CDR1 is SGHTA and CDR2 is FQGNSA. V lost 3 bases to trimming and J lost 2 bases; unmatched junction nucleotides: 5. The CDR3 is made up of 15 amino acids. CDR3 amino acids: CASSFERGFTDTQYF. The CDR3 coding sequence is TGTGCCAGCAGCTTCGAGCGGGGATTCACAGATACGCAGTATTTT.

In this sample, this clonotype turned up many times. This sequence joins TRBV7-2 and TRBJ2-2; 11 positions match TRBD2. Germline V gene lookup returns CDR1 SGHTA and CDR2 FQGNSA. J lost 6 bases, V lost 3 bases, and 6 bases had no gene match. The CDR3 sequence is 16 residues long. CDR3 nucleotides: TGTGCCAGCAGCTTTAGCGGGGGGGCGGTCCCCGGGGAGCTGTTTTTT. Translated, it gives CASSFSGGAVPGELFF.

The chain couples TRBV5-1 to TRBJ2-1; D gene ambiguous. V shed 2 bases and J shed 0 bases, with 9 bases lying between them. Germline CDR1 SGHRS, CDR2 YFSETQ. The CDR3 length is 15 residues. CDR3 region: CASSFAASSYNEQFF. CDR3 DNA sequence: TGCGCCAGCAGCTTCGCGGCCAGCTCCTACAATGAGCAGTTCTTC.

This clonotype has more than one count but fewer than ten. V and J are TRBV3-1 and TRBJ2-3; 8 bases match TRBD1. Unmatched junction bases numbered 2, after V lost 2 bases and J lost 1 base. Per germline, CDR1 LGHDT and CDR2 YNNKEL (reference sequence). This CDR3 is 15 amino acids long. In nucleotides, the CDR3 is TGTGCCAGCAGCCAACCGACAGGGGGCACAGATACGCAGTATTTT. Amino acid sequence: CASSQPTGGTDTQYF.

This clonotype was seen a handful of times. For the CDR3, the DNA is TGTGCCAGCAGCCTGGACAGGCAGTCCGGGGAGCTGTTTTTT. Translated, it gives CASSLDRQSGELFF. This chain links TRBV7-9 with TRBJ2-2, with TRBD1 matching 7 bases. CDR1 and CDR2 from the germline V gene are SEHNR and FQNEAQ (reference sequence). Germline trimming cut 5 bases from V and 6 bases from J; bases unmatched to any gene: 6. This CDR3 comprises 14 residues.

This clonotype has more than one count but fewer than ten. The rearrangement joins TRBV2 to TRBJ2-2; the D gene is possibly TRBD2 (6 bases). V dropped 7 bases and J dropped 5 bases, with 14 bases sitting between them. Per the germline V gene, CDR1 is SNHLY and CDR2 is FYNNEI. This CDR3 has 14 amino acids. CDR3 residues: CASTEGLLTGELFF. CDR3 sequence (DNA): TGTGCCAGCACGGAGGGGCTCTTGACCGGGGAGCTGTTTTTT.

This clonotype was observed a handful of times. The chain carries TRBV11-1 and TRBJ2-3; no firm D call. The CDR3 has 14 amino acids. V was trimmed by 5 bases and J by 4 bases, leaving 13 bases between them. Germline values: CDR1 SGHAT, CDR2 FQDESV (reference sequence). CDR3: CASSPATAPDTQYF. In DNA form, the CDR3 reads TGTGCCAGCAGCCCGGCCACGGCCCCAGATACGCAGTATTTT. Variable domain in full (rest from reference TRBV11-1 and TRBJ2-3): EAEVAQSPRYKITEKSQAVAFWCDPISGHATLYWYRQILGQGPELLVQFQDESVVDDSQLPKDRFSAERLKGVDSTLKIQPAELGDSAMYLCASSPATAPDTQYFGPGTRLTVL.

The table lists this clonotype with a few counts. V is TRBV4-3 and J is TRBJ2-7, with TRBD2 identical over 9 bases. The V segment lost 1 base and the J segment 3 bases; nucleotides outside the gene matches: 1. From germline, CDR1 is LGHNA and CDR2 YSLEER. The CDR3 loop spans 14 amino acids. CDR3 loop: CASSQGREGYEQYF. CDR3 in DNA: TGCGCCAGCAGCCAAGGGCGGGAGGGCTACGAGCAGTACTTC.

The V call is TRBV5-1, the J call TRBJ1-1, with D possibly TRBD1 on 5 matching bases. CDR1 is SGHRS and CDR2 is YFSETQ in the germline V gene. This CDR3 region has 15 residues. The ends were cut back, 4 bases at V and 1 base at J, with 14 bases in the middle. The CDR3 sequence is CASSRMGLGNTEAFF. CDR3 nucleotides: TGCGCCAGCAGCCGAATGGGGCTGGGGAACACTGAAGCTTTCTTT. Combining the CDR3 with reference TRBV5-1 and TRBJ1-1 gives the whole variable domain KAGVTQTPRYLIKTRGQQVTLSCSPISGHRSVSWYQQTPGQGLQFLFEYFSETQRNKGNFPGRFSGRQFSNSRSEMNVSTLELGDSALYLCASSRMGLGNTEAFFGQGTRLTVV.

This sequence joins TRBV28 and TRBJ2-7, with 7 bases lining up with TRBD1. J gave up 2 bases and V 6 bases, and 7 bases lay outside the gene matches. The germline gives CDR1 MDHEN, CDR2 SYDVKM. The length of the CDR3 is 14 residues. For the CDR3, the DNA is TGTGCCAGCAGGTCACAGGGGATAACCTACGAGCAGTACGTC. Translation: CASRSQGITYEQYV.

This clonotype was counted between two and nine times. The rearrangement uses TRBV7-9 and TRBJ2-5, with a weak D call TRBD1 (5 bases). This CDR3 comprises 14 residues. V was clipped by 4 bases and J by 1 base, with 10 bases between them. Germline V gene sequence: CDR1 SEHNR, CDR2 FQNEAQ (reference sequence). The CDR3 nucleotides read TGTGCCAGCAGCTCGACAGCTACCCAAGAGACCCAGTACTTC. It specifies CASSSTATQETQYF.

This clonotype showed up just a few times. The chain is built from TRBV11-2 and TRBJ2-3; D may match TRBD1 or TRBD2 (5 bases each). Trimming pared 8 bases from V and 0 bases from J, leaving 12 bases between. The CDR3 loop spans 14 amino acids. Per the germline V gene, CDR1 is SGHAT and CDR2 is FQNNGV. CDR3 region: CASSRGPSTDTQYF. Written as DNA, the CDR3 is TGTGCCAGCTCCCGGGGACCTAGCACAGATACGCAGTATTTT.

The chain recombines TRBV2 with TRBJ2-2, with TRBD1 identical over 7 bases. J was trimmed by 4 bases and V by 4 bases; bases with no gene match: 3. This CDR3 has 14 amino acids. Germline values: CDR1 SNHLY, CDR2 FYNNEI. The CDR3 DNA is TGTGCCAGCAGTGGGGGGACAGTCACCGGGGAGCTGTTTTTT. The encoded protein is CASSGGTVTGELFF.

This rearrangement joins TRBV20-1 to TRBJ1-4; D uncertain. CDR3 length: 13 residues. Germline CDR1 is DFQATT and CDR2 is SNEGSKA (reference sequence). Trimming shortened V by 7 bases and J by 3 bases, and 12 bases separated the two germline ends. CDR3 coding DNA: TGCAGTGTCGACTCGGACGCTAATGAAAAACTGTTTTTT. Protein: CSVDSDANEKLFF.

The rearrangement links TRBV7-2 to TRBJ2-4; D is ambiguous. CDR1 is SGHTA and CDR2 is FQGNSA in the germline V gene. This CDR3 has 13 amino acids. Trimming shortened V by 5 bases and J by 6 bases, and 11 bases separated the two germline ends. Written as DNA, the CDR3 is TGTGCCAGCAGCCCCACCCCCGTAAACATTCAGTACTTC. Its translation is CASSPTPVNIQYF.

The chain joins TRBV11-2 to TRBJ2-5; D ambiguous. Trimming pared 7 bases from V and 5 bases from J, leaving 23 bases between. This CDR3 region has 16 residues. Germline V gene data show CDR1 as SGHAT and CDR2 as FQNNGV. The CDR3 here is CASTPSQWARMETQYF. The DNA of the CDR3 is TGTGCCAGCACCCCTTCCCAGTGGGCCAGGATGGAGACCCAGTACTTC.

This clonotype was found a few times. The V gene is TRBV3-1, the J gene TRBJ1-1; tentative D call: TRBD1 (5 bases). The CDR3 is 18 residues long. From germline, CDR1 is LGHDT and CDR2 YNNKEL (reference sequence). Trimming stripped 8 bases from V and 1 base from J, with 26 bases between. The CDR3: CASGPFTGRLLGNTEAFF. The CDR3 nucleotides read TGTGCCAGCGGACCCTTTACGGGACGCCTACTAGGGAACACTGAAGCTTTCTTT.

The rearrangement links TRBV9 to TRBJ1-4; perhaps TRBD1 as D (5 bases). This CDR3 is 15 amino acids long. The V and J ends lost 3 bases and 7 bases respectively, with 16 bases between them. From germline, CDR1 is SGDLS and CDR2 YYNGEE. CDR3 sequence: CASSENGASFEKLFF. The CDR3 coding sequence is TGTGCCAGCAGCGAAAACGGGGCCTCTTTTGAAAAACTGTTTTTT.

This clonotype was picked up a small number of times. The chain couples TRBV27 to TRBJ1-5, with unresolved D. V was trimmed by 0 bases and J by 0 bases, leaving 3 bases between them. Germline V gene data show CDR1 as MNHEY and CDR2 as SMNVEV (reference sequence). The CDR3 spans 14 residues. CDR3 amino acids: CASSLSDSNQPQHF. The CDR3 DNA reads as TGTGCCAGCAGTTTATCTGATAGCAATCAGCCCCAGCATTTT.

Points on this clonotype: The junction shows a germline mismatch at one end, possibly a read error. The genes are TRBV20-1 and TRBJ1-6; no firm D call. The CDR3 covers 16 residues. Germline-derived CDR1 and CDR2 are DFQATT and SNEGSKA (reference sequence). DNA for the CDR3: TGCTGTGCTAGGAGCGGTAGGAGCTCCTATAATTCACCCCTCCACTTT. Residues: CCARSGRSSYNSPLHF.

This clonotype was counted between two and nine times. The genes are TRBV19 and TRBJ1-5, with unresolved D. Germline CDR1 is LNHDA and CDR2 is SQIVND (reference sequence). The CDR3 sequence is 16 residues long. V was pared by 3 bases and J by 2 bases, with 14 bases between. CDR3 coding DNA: TGTGCCAGTAGTATCGGGTGGGGTGGACGCAATCAGCCCCAGCATTTT. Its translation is CASSIGWGGRNQPQHF.

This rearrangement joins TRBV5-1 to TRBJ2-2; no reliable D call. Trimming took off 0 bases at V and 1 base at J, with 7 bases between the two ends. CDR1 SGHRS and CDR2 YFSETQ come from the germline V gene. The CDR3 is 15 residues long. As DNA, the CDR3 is TGCGCCAGCAGCTTGGAGGCTGGGAACACCGGGGAGCTGTTTTTT. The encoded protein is CASSLEAGNTGELFF.

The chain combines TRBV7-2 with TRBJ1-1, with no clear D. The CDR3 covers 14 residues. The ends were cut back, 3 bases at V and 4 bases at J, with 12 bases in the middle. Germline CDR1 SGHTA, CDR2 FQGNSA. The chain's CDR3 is CASSFRPAGTEAFF. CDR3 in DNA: TGTGCCAGCAGCTTCCGCCCGGCTGGCACTGAAGCTTTCTTT.

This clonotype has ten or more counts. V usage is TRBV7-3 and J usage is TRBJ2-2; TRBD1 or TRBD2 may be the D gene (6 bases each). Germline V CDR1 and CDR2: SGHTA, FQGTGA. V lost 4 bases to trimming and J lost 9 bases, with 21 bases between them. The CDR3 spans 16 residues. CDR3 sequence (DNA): TGTGCCAGCAGCTCCTTGATGGGGGGCCCCGCCCGGGAGCTGTTTTTT. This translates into CASSSLMGGPARELFF.

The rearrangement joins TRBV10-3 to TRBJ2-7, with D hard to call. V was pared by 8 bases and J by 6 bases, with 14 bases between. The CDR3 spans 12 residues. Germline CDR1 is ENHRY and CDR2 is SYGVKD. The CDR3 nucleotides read TGTGCCATCCTAGAAGGTAACGGCGAGCAGTACTTC. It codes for CAILEGNGEQYF.